What follows are 3 T cell receptor beta chains derived from one specimen sequenced in a study of CD8 T cells in Susac syndrome. An input of about 0.5 to 1 ug of RNA was subjected to reverse transcription using random hexamers. TCRdb reprocessed the immunoSEQ multiplex PCR reads with MiXCR, giving one entry per CDR3 protein. The sample records fewer than 90,000 distinct CDR3 sequences, about 93% being singletons. The sequenced sample was CD8+ T cells from PBMCs. Receptors originate from a human donor with Susac syndrome.

J is TRBJ1-3 and V is TRBV2, with 7 bases fitting TRBD1. After removal of 4 bases from V and 6 bases from J, the junction contained 15 bases not matched to a gene. The CDR3 runs to 17 residues. Germline CDR1 and CDR2: SNHLY and FYNNEI. CDR3 residues: CASSVGRQGEAENTIYF. As DNA, the CDR3 is TGTGCCAGCAGTGTTGGAAGACAGGGAGAGGCTGAAAACACCATATATTTT.

The chain combines TRBV5-6 with TRBJ2-3, with D perhaps TRBD2 (7 bases). Germline assignment: CDR1 SGHDT and CDR2 YYEEEE. The CDR3 length is 15 residues. The V and J ends lost 4 bases and 4 bases respectively, with 16 bases between them. The CDR3 spells CASSGGADYPDTQYF. CDR3 coding DNA: TGTGCCAGCAGCGGGGGGGCGGACTACCCAGATACGCAGTATTTT.

The rearrangement uses TRBV29-1 and TRBJ1-1; 7 bases are shared with TRBD1. Germline V gives CDR1 SQVTM, CDR2 ANQGSEA. V trimming: 2 bases; J trimming: 0 bases; junction bases outside the gene matches: 3. The CDR3 length is 14 residues. The CDR3 DNA follows: TGCAGCGTTGAACCAACAGGGGTGAACACTGAAGCTTTCTTT. Amino acid sequence: CSVEPTGVNTEAFF.